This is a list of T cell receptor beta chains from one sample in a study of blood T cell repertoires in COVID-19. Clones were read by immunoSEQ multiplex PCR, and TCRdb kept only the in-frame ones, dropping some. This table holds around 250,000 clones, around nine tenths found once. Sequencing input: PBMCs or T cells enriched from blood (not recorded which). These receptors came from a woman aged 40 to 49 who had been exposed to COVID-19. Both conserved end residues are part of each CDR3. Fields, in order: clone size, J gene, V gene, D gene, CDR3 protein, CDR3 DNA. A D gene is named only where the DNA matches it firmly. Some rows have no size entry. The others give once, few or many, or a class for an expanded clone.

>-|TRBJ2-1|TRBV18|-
CASSPDEVGNEQFF
TGTGCCAGCTCACCAGATGAGGTAGGCAATGAGCAGTTCTTC
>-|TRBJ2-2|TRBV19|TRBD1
CASRRKQGQGATGELFF
TGTGCCAGTCGAAGAAAGCAAGGACAGGGGGCCACCGGGGAGCTGTTTTTT
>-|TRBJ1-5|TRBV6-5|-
CASNIDRSNQPQHF
TGTGCCAGCAACATTGACAGGAGCAATCAGCCCCAGCATTTT
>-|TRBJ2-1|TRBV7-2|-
CASSLARGLANNEQFF
TGTGCCAGCAGCTTAGCACGGGGACTCGCCAACAATGAGCAGTTCTTC
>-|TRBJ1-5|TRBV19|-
CASSILSGNNQPQHF
TGTGCCAGTAGTATTCTTTCAGGGAACAATCAGCCCCAGCATTTT
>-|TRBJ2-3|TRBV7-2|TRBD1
CASSNSGQSTDTQYF
TGTGCCAGCAGCAACTCGGGACAGAGCACAGATACGCAGTATTTT
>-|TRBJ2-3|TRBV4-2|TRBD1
CASSQDAIAAGGADTQYF
TGTGCCAGCAGCCAAGATGCTATTGCGGCAGGGGGCGCAGATACGCAGTATTTT
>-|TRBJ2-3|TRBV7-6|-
CASSLDHLALDTQYF
TGTGCCAGCAGCTTAGACCATCTAGCGTTGGATACGCAGTATTTT
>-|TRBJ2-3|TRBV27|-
CASSLGTGYRADTQYF
TGTGCCAGCAGTTTAGGAACAGGGTATCGGGCAGATACGCAGTATTTT
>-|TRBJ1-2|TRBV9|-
CASSVESRNYGYTF
TGTGCCAGCAGCGTAGAGAGTCGGAACTATGGCTACACCTTC
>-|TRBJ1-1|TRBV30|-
CAWSVRGSEAFF
TGTGCCTGGAGTGTACGGGGATCCGAAGCTTTCTTT
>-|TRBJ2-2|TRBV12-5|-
CASGFEVIGGTGELFF
TGTGCTAGTGGTTTTGAGGTTATTGGGGGGACCGGGGAGCTGTTTTTT
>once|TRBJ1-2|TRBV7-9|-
CASSFGLSRGDGYTF
TGTGCCAGCAGCTTCGGGCTCTCCAGGGGTGATGGCTACACCTTC
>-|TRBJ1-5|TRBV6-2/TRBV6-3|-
CASSSTQGIGNQPQHF
TGTGCCAGCAGCTCAACACAGGGAATTGGCAATCAGCCCCAGCATTTT
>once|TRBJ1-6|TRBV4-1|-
CASSQASLGYSPLHF
TGCGCCAGCAGCCAAGCTTCGCTGGGCTATTCACCCCTCCACTTT
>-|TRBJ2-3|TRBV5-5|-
CASSLGWQGGDTQYF
TGTGCCAGCAGCTTGGGTTGGCAGGGAGGAGATACGCAGTATTTT
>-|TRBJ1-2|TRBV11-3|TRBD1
CASSLGGQGGLHYGYTF
TGTGCCAGCAGCTTAGGTGGACAGGGTGGATTACATTATGGCTACACCTTC
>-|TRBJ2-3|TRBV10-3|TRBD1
CAISGSARDRGADTQYF
TGTGCCATCAGTGGGTCAGCTCGGGACAGGGGGGCAGATACGCAGTATTTT
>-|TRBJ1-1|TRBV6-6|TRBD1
CASSYSNRGPEAFF
TGTGCCAGCAGTTACTCGAACAGGGGGCCTGAAGCTTTCTTT
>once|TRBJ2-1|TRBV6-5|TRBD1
CASSPRTGGLSEQFF
TGTGCCAGCAGCCCCCGCACAGGGGGCTTAAGTGAGCAGTTCTTC
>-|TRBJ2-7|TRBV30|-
CAWSVWQGEQYF
TGTGCCTGGAGTGTTTGGCAGGGCGAGCAGTACTTC
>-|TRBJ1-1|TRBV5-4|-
CASSSTTNTEAFF
TGTGCCAGCAGCTCGACAACGAACACTGAAGCTTTCTTT
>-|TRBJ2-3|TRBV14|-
CASSQRGNTDTQYF
TGTGCCAGCAGCCAACGGGGAAACACAGATACGCAGTATTTT
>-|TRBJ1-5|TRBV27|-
CASSPGRGAALVSRQPQHF
TGTGCCAGCAGCCCCGGGAGGGGGGCCGCCCTAGTATCACGGCAGCCCCAGCATTTT
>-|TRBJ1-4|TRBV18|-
CASSPQERGLFF
TGTGCCAGCTCACCCCAGGAACGGGGACTGTTTTTT
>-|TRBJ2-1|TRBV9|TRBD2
CASSETWGLAGGNSYNEQFF
TGTGCCAGCAGCGAAACTTGGGGACTAGCGGGAGGCAACTCCTACAATGAGCAGTTCTTC
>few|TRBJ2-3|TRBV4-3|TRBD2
CASSQASGASTDTQYF
TGCGCCAGCAGCCAAGCTAGCGGGGCGAGCACAGATACGCAGTATTTT
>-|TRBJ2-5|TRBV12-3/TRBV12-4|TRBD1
CASSQDRVDQYF
TGTGCCAGCAGCCAGGACAGGGTCGACCAGTACTTC
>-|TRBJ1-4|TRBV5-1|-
CASSLKTGVGTNEKLFF
TGCGCCAGCAGCTTGAAGACAGGTGTGGGGACTAATGAAAAACTGTTTTTT
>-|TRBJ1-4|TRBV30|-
CAWSPTSGSRLTNEKLFF
TGTGCCTGGAGTCCAACTAGCGGGAGTCGTCTAACTAATGAAAAACTGTTTTTT
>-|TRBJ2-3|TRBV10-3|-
CATNKEFLSTDTQYF
TGTGCCACAAACAAGGAGTTCCTAAGCACAGATACGCAGTATTTT
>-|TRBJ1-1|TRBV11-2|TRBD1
CASRHTGGTEAFF
TGTGCCAGCAGGCATACAGGGGGCACTGAAGCTTTCTTT